This TCR beta chain is from a study of T cell responses to AZD1222 COVID-19 vaccine. General study results and limits: Donors, mostly white British, included more females; clonal diversity was possibly underestimated. At baseline, just 6 or 7 AZD1222 recipients tested seropositive. Rises in breadth and depth of Spike-specific TCRs came after two AZD1222 doses.

Remarks on this clone: Its antigen is not identified.

The CDR3 is 14 amino acids. The germline gives CDR1 SGDLS, CDR2 YYNGEE. The ends were cut back, 4 bases at V and 7 bases at J, with 14 bases in the middle. The method was immunoSEQ multiplex PCR; TCRdb's version includes in-frame clones alone and lacks a portion of them. This sample has around 120,000 clones; roughly 90% occur once, and the top ten carry 6% to 8%. The source of this sequence is an adult in good health. This chain uses TRBV9 with TRBJ1-4; TRBD1 is a possible D gene (5 bases). This material consisted of peripheral blood, taken on day 0 of AZD1222 vaccination. Here the CDR3 DNA reads TGTGCCAGCAGCCCTCATACGGGGGTTGAAAAACTGTTTTTT. Translation gives CASSPHTGVEKLFF.